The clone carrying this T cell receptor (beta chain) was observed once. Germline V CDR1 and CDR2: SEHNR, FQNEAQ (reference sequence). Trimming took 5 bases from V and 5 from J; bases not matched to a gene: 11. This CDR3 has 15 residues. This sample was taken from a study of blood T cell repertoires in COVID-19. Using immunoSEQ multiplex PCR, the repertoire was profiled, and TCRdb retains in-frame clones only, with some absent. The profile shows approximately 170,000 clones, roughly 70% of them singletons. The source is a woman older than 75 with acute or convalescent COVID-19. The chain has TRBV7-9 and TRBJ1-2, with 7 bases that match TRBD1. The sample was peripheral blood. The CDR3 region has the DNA TGTGCCAGCAGCGAGGGGGCGAGCTCCTCTTATGGCTACACCTTC. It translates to CASSEGASSSYGYTF.